Reported below is one TCR beta chain. Its target is unknown. Other DNA sequences from this sample encode an identical CDR3 as well. Cryopreserved PBMCs were CD4-enriched, then split into naive and memory cells. Naive or memory CD4+ cells were cultured 1:1 with T cell-depleted PBMCs plus CEF. TCRdb's table, derived via immunoSEQ multiplex PCR, lists solely in-frame clones and lacks some. The sample lists about 36,000 clones, over 60% occurring once. The entry originates in a study of CD4 T cells in relation to SARS-CoV-2 and coronaviruses. CDR3 length equals 16 residues. With V trimmed by 6 bases and J by 2 bases, 5 bases remained unmatched. CDR1 is MDHEN and CDR2 is SYDVKM in the germline V gene.

The sequencing sample was made of memory CD4+ T cells from PBMCs, cultured in vitro. The chain combines TRBV28 with TRBJ2-6; TRBD1 matches at 9 bases. The receptor was isolated from an adult with COVID-19. CDR3 bases: TGTGCCAGCAGCCATCGGACAGGGGCTGGGGCCAACGTCCTGACTTTC. This codes for CASSHRTGAGANVLTF.